This TCR beta chain derives from a study of cytomegalovirus exposure and HLA in healthy donors (dated by TCRdb to 2016 to 2017). Some background on the complete study: In an earlier analysis of roughly 590 of the donors, under 300 Gb of sequence data and 100 million or so unique TCR beta sequences from roughly 200 million T cells were reported. An early release covering about 600 HLA-typed donors comprised around 300 gigabases of sequencing data and tens of millions of unique TCR sequences. Among the approximately 420 genotyped donors, under 90% belonged to the genetic ancestry cluster associated with self-reported Caucasian donors. The study was designed to test whether signatures of past pathogen exposure could be identified by cataloging public T cell receptors. Using immunosequencing, the study profiled T cell repertoires from around 670 subjects and related those repertoires to cytomegalovirus serostatus. Along with the approximately 600-subject first cohort, a separate validation cohort of more than 90 different subjects was used. The study combined high-throughput TCR immunosequencing, statistical association of individual TCRs with disease status, and machine learning to predict cytomegalovirus infection status. To study patterns of TCR occurrence, a later analysis re-analyzed previously published TCR beta repertoires from around 700 donors and added high-resolution HLA genotyping. Rather than drawing on any new phenotypic data, the later analysis identified candidate immune exposures from TCR beta sequences and the way those sequences occurred across donors. An earlier analysis of some 500 of the donors applied high-throughput TCR beta sequencing to assess whether each TCR beta V gene segment acted as functional or pseudogenic. Alongside the repertoire data, information on donor age, sex, ethnicity and CMV serostatus was compiled. In a later genetic analysis, genome-wide SNP genotypes for about 65% of the roughly 670 donors were used, and that subset was treated as a discovery cohort. All discovery cohort repertoires had been generated on a single sequencing platform. Class I and class II HLA loci were covered by the typing at four-digit resolution. The number of typed donors differed by locus: about 629-630 for A, B, C, DRB1 and DQB1; approximately 540 for DQA1; over 600 for DPA1; and 450 to 480 for DPB1. Because of strong linkage in the cohort, roughly five DR-DQ haplotypes were treated as single units for association and clustering. Among 300 to 500 genotyped donors of the cohort, an average of approximately 240,000 unique TCR beta nucleotide sequences was sequenced per donor, of which about 19% were non-productive. What the work shows at the level of the full study, not this receptor alone: Because counts were too low, seventeen rarely observed V segments, including chromosome 9 orphons, were left out of the earlier analysis of 587 of the donors. A later genetic analysis associated a missense DCLRE1C variant with V-gene and J-gene trimming of TCR beta chains, and an independent cohort replicated the association. A later analysis reported that several top co-occurrence clusters appeared linked to parvovirus B19, influenza, CMV and Epstein-Barr virus. A later analysis found that HLA-associated TCR beta chains were more clonally expanded and had lower generation probabilities than equally common non-associated chains. Sequencing depth was assumed to be roughly uniform across donors in the presence/absence analyses, though that assumption may not hold. A few of the identified cytomegalovirus-associated TCR beta chains were confirmed in vitro to be specific for cytomegalovirus antigens. Specific HLA alleles were associated with roughly 17,000 TCR beta sequences at a false discovery rate of 0.05 in a later analysis. In the study, 150 to 200 TCR beta chains were listed as associated with cytomegalovirus. Linkage disequilibrium might explain the correlated functional status among segregating V segments, but an unknown experimental factor could not be ruled out. According to a later analysis, most CMV-associated TCR beta chains appeared to be HLA-restricted, and the HLA associations seemed to be driven largely by CMV exposure. The cohort was sequenced for TCR beta chains only, and without alpha or paired-chain data the features that could be detected were limited. The only immune exposure information available for the cohort was CMV serostatus. It was suggested by the authors that the approach could potentially be generalized to other disease states and immunological phenotypes. In a later analysis, the rate of TCR association differed among HLA loci, with DRB1 alleles having the most associated TCRs and HLA-C alleles having the fewest. Assigning TCR associations to individual alleles was difficult when HLA alleles, especially DR and DQ, strongly co-occurred. Because HLA typing was unavailable for some donors at each locus, only the typed subset was used in association tests. A further reported finding was that TCR beta sequences accurately predicted the HLA-A and HLA-B alleles for most subjects in the first cohort. The sequencing pipeline was judged likely to have produced a cluster of highly shared sequence variants as a technical artifact. The classifier was reported to diagnose cytomegalovirus status with high specificity and sensitivity in both the original cohort and the validation cohort. An earlier analysis of approximately 600 of the donors showed that most TCR beta V segments appeared in productive rearrangements either about 87% or about 30% of the time, which broadly matched IMGT annotations. Some IMGT-functional V segments, including TRBV6-2 and TRBV6-3, could not be told apart with the 87-base-pair reads, so those segments were excluded. Most TCR sequences were observed very rarely across donors, whereas some public TCRs were present in many individuals. A later genetic analysis reported fewer N-insertions in productive TCRs among donors in an Asian-associated ancestry cluster than the roughly 690-donor mean.

The library was produced with the immunoSEQ multiplex PCR assay. The multiplex PCR relied on a mix of 60 forward primers for TCR Vbeta segments and 13 reverse primers for TCR Jbeta segments. Amplification of the CDR3 region of rearranged TCR beta genes was performed with a multiplex PCR assay on genomic DNA. On the Illumina HiSeq System, the amplified TCR beta libraries were sequenced as 87-base-pair reads. The authors' pipeline ran thus. A later analysis tallied tens of millions of unique TCR beta chains across the 610 or so repertoires, and about 12 million of those chains were shared by two or more donors. Raw reads were error-corrected and collapsed into unique sequences by a nearest-neighbor algorithm in which closely related sequences were merged to remove PCR and sequencing errors. V, D and J gene segments were assigned by aligning CDR3 sequences to IMGT reference sequences. For a sequence to be retained, a match of at least six nucleotides was required to both a V gene segment and a J gene segment. Rearrangements were classified as productive when the CDR3 lacked stop codons and remained in frame with V and J, and all other rearrangements were classified as non-productive. Following IMGT convention, CDR3 was defined as the stretch from the second conserved V-encoded cysteine up to the conserved J-encoded phenylalanine. The earlier analysis of 550 to 650 of the donors excluded any sequence lacking an unambiguous match to a single V gene segment. In an earlier analysis of 587 of the donors, a V segment was called functional when productive rearrangements were above 56.7%, and segregating when the standard deviation between donors exceeded 5%. A statistical classification framework was developed to diagnose cytomegalovirus status using the catalog of TCR beta chain sequences. In a later analysis, V and J genes were assigned by comparing TCR nucleotide sequences against IMGT/GENE-DB human TR gene sequences. Using the TCRdist pipeline, a later analysis assigned CDR3 sequences along with most-parsimonious VDJ recombination scenarios. In a later analysis, each TCR beta chain was defined by its CDR3 amino acid sequence together with its V-gene family, and reads lacking a unique V-gene family were excluded. To address suspected cross-contamination and a sequencing artifact, a later analysis removed around 600 highly shared, low-generation-probability nucleotide sequences. In a later analysis, a clonal expansion index was calculated for each public chain from normalized within-repertoire ranks of inferred template counts. In a later analysis, generation probabilities were computed with a VDJ recombination model fitted to out-of-frame rearrangements, and the resulting probabilities were checked against IGoR. A later analysis scored TCR-TCR, TCR-HLA and TCR-CMV co-occurrence with hypergeometric tests, applying a repertoire-size bias correction to TCR pairs. In a later analysis, false discovery rates were estimated by permuting HLA or CMV assignments 20 times. A later analysis grouped co-occurring TCRs with DBSCAN, adding TCRdist sequence similarity when clustering within HLA-allele-positive subsets. For co-occurrence clustering, repertoires with fewer than 30,000 or more than 120,000 public chains were excluded, along with a handful of repertoires with anomalous nucleotide sharing. The immuneACCESS repertoire file appears here via TCRdb, limited to in-frame rearrangements. These files lack a portion of the clones; in checked studies, under half of the deficit traces to unresolved V genes, and the cause of the others is not known. The V and J calls and the clone size are those of that table, but D and trimming were determined from the DNA. For this sample the table gives under 300,000 clones, of which around 66% were detected only once. The top ten constitute under 2.5% of the sample.

The table lists this clone with a few counts. The clone's antigen remains unknown. It has no much larger one-base neighbor in the sample; base qualities were not kept. From V the trimming removes 3 bases and from J it removes 7 bases, while the gene matches leave 9 bases of the junction unaccounted for. CDR1 and CDR2 were assigned from the germline V gene (reference sequence) as MNHEY and SMNVEV. From cysteine to phenylalanine, the CDR3 is 17 amino acids long. This entry keeps only the CDR3 DNA: 51 bases, framed from base 1. The cohort was made up of approximately 700 healthy bone marrow donors. Cohort members were all nominally healthy when sampled, although unrecorded immune exposures were likely present. The donor was CMV seronegative and was included in the group of about 400 seronegative cohort members. Every donor gave a peripheral blood sample, and the peripheral blood mononuclear cells from that sample were used for TCR beta sequencing. Genomic DNA was extracted from the blood cell samples with the Qiagen DNeasy Blood Extraction Kit.

The chain was built from TRBV27 and TRBJ2-7; 16 middle bases align to TRBD2. The material sequenced was PBMCs. The TCR sequence derives from a female donor in good health and CMV-seronegative. The nucleotide sequence is given as TGTGCCAGCAGTTTGGTGGGACTAGCGGGAGGGTCAGAAGAGCAGTACTTC. It specifies CASSLVGLAGGSEEQYF.